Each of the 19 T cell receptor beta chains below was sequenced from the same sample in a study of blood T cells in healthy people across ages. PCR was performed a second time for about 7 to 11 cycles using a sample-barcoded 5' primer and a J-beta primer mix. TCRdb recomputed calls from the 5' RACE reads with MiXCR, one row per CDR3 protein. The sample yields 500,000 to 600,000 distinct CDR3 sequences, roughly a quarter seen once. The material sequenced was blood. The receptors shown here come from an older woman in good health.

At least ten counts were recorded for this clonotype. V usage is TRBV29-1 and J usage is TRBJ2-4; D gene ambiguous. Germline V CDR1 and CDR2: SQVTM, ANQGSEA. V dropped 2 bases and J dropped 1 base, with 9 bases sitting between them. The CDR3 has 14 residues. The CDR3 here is CSVENEAAKNIQYF. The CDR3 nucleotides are TGCAGCGTTGAAAACGAGGCGGCCAAAAACATTCAGTACTTC.

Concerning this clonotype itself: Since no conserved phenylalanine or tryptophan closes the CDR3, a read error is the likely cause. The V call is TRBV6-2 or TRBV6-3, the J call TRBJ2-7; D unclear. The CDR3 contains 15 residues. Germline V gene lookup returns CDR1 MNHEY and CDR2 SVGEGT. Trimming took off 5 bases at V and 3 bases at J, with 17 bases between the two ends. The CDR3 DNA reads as TGTGCCAGCAGTAGCAGTGGACCCTGGGACTACGAGCAGTACCTC. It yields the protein CASSSSGPWDYEQYL.

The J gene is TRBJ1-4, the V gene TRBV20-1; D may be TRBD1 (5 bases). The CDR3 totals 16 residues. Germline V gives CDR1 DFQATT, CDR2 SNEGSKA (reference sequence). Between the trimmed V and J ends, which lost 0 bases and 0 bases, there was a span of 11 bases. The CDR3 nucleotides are TGCAGTGCTAGAGATGGGGCACCCGCAACTAATGAAAAACTGTTTTTT. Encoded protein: CSARDGAPATNEKLFF.

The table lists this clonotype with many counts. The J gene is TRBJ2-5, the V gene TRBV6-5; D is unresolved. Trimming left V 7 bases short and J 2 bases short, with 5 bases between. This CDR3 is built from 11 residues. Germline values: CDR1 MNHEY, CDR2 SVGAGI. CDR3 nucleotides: TGTGCCAGCACCTTACAAGAGACCCAGTACTTC. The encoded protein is CASTLQETQYF.

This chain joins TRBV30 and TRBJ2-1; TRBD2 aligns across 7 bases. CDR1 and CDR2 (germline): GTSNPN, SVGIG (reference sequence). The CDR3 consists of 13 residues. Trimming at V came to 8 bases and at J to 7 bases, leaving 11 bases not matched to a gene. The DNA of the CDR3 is TGTGCCACCACCTCGGGGGGTCAAAATGAGCAGTTCTTC. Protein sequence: CATTSGGQNEQFF.

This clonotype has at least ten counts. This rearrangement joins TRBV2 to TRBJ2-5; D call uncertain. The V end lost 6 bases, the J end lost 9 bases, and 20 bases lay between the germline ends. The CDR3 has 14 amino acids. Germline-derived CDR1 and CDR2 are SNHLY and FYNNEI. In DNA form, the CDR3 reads TGTGCCAGCAGCGCCCGTAGTTCAAGGAAGTCCCAGTACTTC. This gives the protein CASSARSSRKSQYF.

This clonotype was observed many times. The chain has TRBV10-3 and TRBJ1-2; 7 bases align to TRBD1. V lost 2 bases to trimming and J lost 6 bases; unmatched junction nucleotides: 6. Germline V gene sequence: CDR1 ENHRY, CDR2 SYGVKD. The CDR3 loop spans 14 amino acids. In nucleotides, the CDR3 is TGTGCCATCAGTGAGCCCCTGACAGGGCATGGCTACACCTTC. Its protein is CAISEPLTGHGYTF.

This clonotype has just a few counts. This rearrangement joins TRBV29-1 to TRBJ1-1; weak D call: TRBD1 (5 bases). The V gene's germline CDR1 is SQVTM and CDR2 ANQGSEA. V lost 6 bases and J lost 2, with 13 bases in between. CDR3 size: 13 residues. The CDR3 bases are TGCAGCGTGGGAGAACAGGTTAACACTGAAGCTTTCTTT. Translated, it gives CSVGEQVNTEAFF.

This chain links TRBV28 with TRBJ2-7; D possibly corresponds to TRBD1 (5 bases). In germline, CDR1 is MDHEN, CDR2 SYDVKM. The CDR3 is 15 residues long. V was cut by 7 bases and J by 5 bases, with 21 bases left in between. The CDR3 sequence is CASNPTGRFLHEQYF. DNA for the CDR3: TGTGCCAGCAATCCTACAGGACGATTTCTCCACGAGCAGTACTTC.

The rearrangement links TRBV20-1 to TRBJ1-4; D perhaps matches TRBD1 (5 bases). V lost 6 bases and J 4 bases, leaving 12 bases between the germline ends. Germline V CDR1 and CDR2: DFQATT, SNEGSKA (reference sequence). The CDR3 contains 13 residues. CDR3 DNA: TGCAGTGCCCGGGAGGGGAGTAATGAAAAACTGTTTTTT. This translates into CSAREGSNEKLFF.

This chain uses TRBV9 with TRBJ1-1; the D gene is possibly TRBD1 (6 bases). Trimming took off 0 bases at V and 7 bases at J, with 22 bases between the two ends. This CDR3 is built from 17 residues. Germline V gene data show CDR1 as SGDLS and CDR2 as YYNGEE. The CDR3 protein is CASSVGPDTGIVDEAFF. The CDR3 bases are TGTGCCAGCAGCGTAGGACCAGATACAGGGATAGTTGATGAAGCTTTCTTT.

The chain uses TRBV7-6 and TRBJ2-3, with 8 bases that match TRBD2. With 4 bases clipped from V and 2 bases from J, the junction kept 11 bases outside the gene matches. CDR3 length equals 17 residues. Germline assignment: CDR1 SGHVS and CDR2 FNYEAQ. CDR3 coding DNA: TGTGCCAGCAGCTCGACCCGGGGGGGCCCGTCCACAGATACGCAGTATTTT. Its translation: CASSSTRGGPSTDTQYF.

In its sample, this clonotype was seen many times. CDR3 residues: CASSQDTDYYEQYF. In DNA, the CDR3 is TGTGCCAGCAGCCAAGATACGGACTACTACGAGCAGTACTTC. The chain employs TRBV3-1 and TRBJ2-7; TRBD2 is a possible D gene (6 bases). The V and J ends lost 0 bases and 3 bases respectively, with 9 bases between them. Germline V lookup: CDR1 LGHDT, CDR2 YNNKEL (reference sequence). The CDR3 contains 14 residues.

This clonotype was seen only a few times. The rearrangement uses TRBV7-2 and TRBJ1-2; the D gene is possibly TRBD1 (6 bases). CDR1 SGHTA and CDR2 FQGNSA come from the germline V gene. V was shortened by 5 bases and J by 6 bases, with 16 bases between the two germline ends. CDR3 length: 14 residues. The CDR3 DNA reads TGTGCCAGCAGCCTCAGGGGTGTTATGGATGGCTACACCTTC. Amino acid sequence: CASSLRGVMDGYTF. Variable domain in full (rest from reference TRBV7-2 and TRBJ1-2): GAGVSQSPSNKVTEKGKDVELRCDPISGHTALYWYRQSLGQGLEFLIYFQGNSAPDKSGLPSDRFSAERTGGSVSTLTIQRTQQEDSAVYLCASSLRGVMDGYTFGSGTRLTVV.

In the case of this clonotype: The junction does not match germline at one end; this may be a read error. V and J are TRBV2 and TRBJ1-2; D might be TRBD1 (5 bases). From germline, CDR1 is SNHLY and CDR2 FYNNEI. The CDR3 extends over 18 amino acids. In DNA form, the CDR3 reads TGTGCCAGCAGGGAAGATGACAGCGCCAATAAGCTAGGCTATGGCTACACCTTC. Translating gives CASREDDSANKLGYGYTF.

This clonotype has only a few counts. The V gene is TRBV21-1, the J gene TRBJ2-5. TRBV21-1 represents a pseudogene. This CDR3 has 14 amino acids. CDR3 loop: CASSKQQPGETQYF. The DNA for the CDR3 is TGTGCCAGCAGCAAACAGCAGCCTGGGGAGACCCAGTACTTC.

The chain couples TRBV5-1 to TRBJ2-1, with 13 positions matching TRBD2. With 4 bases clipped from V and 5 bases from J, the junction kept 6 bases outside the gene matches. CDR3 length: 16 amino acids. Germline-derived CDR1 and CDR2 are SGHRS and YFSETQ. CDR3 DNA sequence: TGCGCCAGCAGCGACCGACTAGCGGGGGGCCACAATGAGCAGTTCTTC. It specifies CASSDRLAGGHNEQFF.

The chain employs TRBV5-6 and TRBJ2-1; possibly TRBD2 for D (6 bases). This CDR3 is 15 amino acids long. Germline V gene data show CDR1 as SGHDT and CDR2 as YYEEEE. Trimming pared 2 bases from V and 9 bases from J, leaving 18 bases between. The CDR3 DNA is TGTGCCAGCAGCTTCCGCGGGGCCCTTCAATTTGAGCAGTTCTTC. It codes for CASSFRGALQFEQFF.

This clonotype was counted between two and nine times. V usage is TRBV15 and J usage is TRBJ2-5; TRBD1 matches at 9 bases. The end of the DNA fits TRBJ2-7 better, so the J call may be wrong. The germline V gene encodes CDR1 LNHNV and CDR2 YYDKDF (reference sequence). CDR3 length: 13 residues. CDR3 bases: TGTGCCACCAGCAGAAACAGGGGGCTCGAGCAGTACTTC. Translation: CATSRNRGLEQYF.